What follows describes a single T cell receptor (beta chain). The data belong to a study of cytomegalovirus exposure and HLA in healthy donors. Study context: The same platform was used for the 110 or so validation repertoires as for the approximately 670 first-cohort repertoires, as reported in a later analysis.

Libraries were prepared by immunoSEQ multiplex PCR; TCRdb keeps only in-frame clonotypes and omits some of them. The repertoire consists of around 190,000 clones, with approximately 81% occurring once and the leading ten covering 16%. Trimming removed 10 bases from V and 3 bases from J, with 22 bases in between. This CDR3 region has 15 residues. Germline V gives CDR1 SGHNT, CDR2 YYREEE (reference sequence). This clonotype originated in a man aged 18 to 30 in good health and CMV-seropositive. V is TRBV5-4 and J is TRBJ1-1; possibly TRBD1 for D (5 bases). Sequences were obtained from PBMCs. CDR3 in DNA: TGTGCCTTTCAGGGCTTGGCCCGGGGGTACACTGAAGCTTTCTTT. The encoded protein is CAFQGLARGYTEAFF. Drawing the rest from reference TRBV5-4 and TRBJ1-1, the complete variable domain is ETGVTQSPTHLIKTRGQQVTLRCSSQSGHNTVSWYQQALGQGPQFIFQYYREEENGRGNFPPRFSGLQFPNYSSELNVNALELDDSALYLCAFQGLARGYTEAFFGQGTRLTVV.